The rows below give T cell receptor beta chains drawn from one sample of a study of blood T cells in healthy people across ages. One entry per CDR3 protein, called by TCRdb with MiXCR from the 5' RACE reads. The table lists approximately 1.5 million distinct CDR3 sequences, about 31% of them singletons. Source material: blood. Receptors were obtained from a woman in her twenties or thirties in good health. CDR3s include the opening cysteine and the closing phenylalanine or tryptophan. The D gene is left open where the match is weak. Only some rows state a clone size, as once, few, many or a class for expanded clones.

v_gene: TRBV28; d_gene: .; abundance: .; CDR3aa: CASSHRPLNQPQHF
v_gene: TRBV28; d_gene: TRBD1; abundance: .; CDR3aa: CASIHGTGLLLPQHF
v_gene: TRBV20-1; d_gene: TRBD2; abundance: .; CDR3aa: CSARMGLQDGELFF
v_gene: TRBV29-1; d_gene: TRBD2; abundance: few; CDR3aa: CSVVWVAGVTDTQYF
v_gene: TRBV20-1; d_gene: .; abundance: .; CDR3aa: CSAGDRRTSYEQYF
v_gene: TRBV10-3; d_gene: TRBD2; abundance: .; CDR3aa: CAVGTSGGGNEQFF
v_gene: TRBV7-9; d_gene: .; abundance: .; CDR3aa: CAGSLGQGRQETQYF
v_gene: TRBV7-2; d_gene: .; abundance: .; CDR3aa: CASSPMEYTDTQYF
v_gene: TRBV6-1; d_gene: TRBD2; abundance: .; CDR3aa: CVSSPWNSKLAGLSDTQYF
v_gene: TRBV20-1; d_gene: TRBD1; abundance: few; CDR3aa: CSAREGTGFSGYTF
v_gene: TRBV3-1; d_gene: .; abundance: .; CDR3aa: CASSQDPRFYISAGELFF
v_gene: TRBV20-1; d_gene: .; abundance: .; CDR3aa: CSAQGRQETRYF
v_gene: TRBV12-3/TRBV12-4; d_gene: .; abundance: .; CDR3aa: CASAGGGINEQYF
v_gene: TRBV5-1; d_gene: TRBD1; abundance: .; CDR3aa: CASSPTGQGAETQYF
v_gene: TRBV7-9; d_gene: .; abundance: .; CDR3aa: CASSIDSGRGKLFF
v_gene: TRBV6-1; d_gene: .; abundance: .; CDR3aa: CASSVGVRRVTDTQYF
v_gene: TRBV6-1; d_gene: .; abundance: many; CDR3aa: CASGGGTLRNEQYF
v_gene: TRBV29-1; d_gene: .; abundance: few; CDR3aa: CTGRGAHSPLHF
v_gene: TRBV27; d_gene: TRBD1; abundance: .; CDR3aa: CASSSRRDRGVWETQYF
v_gene: TRBV11-2; d_gene: .; abundance: .; CDR3aa: CASSSGPLQQFF
v_gene: TRBV7-6; d_gene: .; abundance: .; CDR3aa: CASSQDGLIPEAFF
v_gene: TRBV9; d_gene: .; abundance: few; CDR3aa: CASSGNLGRDSGANVLTF
v_gene: TRBV27; d_gene: .; abundance: .; CDR3aa: CASSLGETGPYEQYF
v_gene: TRBV11-2; d_gene: TRBD2; abundance: .; CDR3aa: CASSLVGMGREAVKTQYF
v_gene: TRBV4-2; d_gene: .; abundance: .; CDR3aa: CASSQDKLHTGTQYF
v_gene: TRBV3-1; d_gene: .; abundance: .; CDR3aa: CASSLQGYVQYF
v_gene: TRBV7-9; d_gene: TRBD2; abundance: few; CDR3aa: CASSSTSGFHGRYF
v_gene: TRBV12-3/TRBV12-4; d_gene: TRBD2; abundance: .; CDR3aa: CASSFTSGGNDEQYF
v_gene: TRBV7-9; d_gene: .; abundance: .; CDR3aa: CASSLDRGLGTEAFF
v_gene: TRBV11-2; d_gene: .; abundance: many; CDR3aa: CASSLGTFSNQPQHF
v_gene: TRBV2; d_gene: .; abundance: .; CDR3aa: CASSEGSASTDTQYF
v_gene: TRBV5-5; d_gene: TRBD1; abundance: .; CDR3aa: CASSPRAPQGVDYEQYF
v_gene: TRBV29-1; d_gene: TRBD1; abundance: .; CDR3aa: CSVRDSLGYTF